This record concerns one T cell receptor (beta chain) sequence. This specimen belongs to a study of blood T cell repertoires in COVID-19. Study at large: Samples of COVID-19 (acute and convalescent) were obtained from the United States, Italy and Spain. T cells, B-cell-depleted T cells, or PBMCs provided the cDNA or gDNA that served as material.

Per the original methods: Quantification of nucleated cells was approximated via reference gene primer amplification. Profiling relied on immunoSEQ multiplex PCR, and the TCRdb table lists in-frame clones only, not all of them. V and J calls and clone size are copied from that table; D and trimming were computed from the DNA. Of hundreds of thousands of clones listed, around 88% are singletons. Trimming took 7 bases from V and 3 from J; bases not matched to a gene: 4. Germline V gene sequence: CDR1 MRHNA, CDR2 SNTAGT. This CDR3 spans 14 amino acids. The gene calls are TRBV6-4 and TRBJ2-2; 8 bases map to TRBD2. The clonotype comes from a woman aged 45-65 years with COVID-19, enrolled during active disease. The sequenced material came from peripheral blood. CDR3 loop: CASKAGAYTGELFF. In DNA form, the CDR3 reads TGTGCCAGCAAAGCGGGGGCGTACACCGGGGAGCTGTTTTTT.